The sample holds many counts of the clone carrying this T cell receptor beta chain. Its target is unknown. These data are taken from a study of identical twins. General observations from the study: Models came in too low on out-of-frame TCR alpha sharing in monozygotic twins.

All donors comprised healthy Caucasians. TCRdb redid the calling of the 5' RACE reads with MiXCR, one entry per CDR3 protein. The sample shows roughly 250,000 distinct CDR3 sequences, about 14% of them seen only once. The CDR3 spans 16 residues. V dropped 5 bases and J dropped 2 bases, with 16 bases sitting between them. Germline CDR1 SGHVS, CDR2 FNYEAQ. Sequenced sample: memory (CD45RO+) T cells sorted from blood. This sequence joins TRBV7-6 and TRBJ2-1; D unresolved. This receptor was identified in a woman aged 18-30 years in good health. This CDR3 is CASSPKAQAAYNEQFF. Written as DNA, the CDR3 is TGTGCCAGCAGCCCAAAAGCCCAGGCGGCCTACAATGAGCAGTTCTTC.